A single sample gave rise to the 5 T cell receptor beta chains below, sequenced in a study of cytomegalovirus exposure and HLA in healthy donors (dated by TCRdb to the late 2010s). The method was the immunoSEQ multiplex PCR assay. The multiplex PCR relied on a mix of 60 forward primers for TCR Vbeta segments and 13 reverse primers for TCR Jbeta segments. TCRdb stores this immuneACCESS table with in-frame sequences only. Part of the clones is absent; in the studies checked, under half of the shortfall reflects unresolved V genes, and no reason is known for the rest. Here the sample has some 110,000 clones; 65% to 75% occur a single time. In total, the top ten clones hold 4% to 5.5% of the sample. The sample taken for sequencing was PBMCs. These receptors came from a man under 40 in good health and CMV-seropositive.

This sequence joins TRBV7-2 and TRBJ1-2; D is unclear. CDR1 is SGHTA and CDR2 is FQGNSA in the germline V gene. The CDR3 spans 14 residues. Trimming removed 2 bases at V and 5 bases at J, with 12 bases between. In DNA, the CDR3 is TGTGCCAGCAGCTTAACGGCGGTTGGATATGGCTACACCTTC. The encoded protein is CASSLTAVGYGYTF.

The chain recombines TRBV5-4 with TRBJ1-1; unclear D gene. V lost 3 bases to trimming and J lost 1 base, with 7 bases between them. This CDR3 is built from 13 residues. CDR1 and CDR2 (germline): SGHNT, YYREEE (reference sequence). CDR3 bases: TGTGCCAGCAGCTCCACAGCGAACACTGAAGCTTTCTTT. This codes for CASSSTANTEAFF.

This clone has more than one count but fewer than ten. The V gene is TRBV5-1, the J gene TRBJ1-5; D gene ambiguous. The V and J ends lost 0 bases and 2 bases respectively, with 12 bases between them. Germline CDR1 is SGHRS and CDR2 is YFSETQ. This CDR3 has 16 amino acids. CDR3 DNA: TGCGCCAGCAGCTTGGCGGTTCGGGGTGGCAATCAGCCCCAGCATTTT. It codes for CASSLAVRGGNQPQHF.

This clone was counted between two and nine times. The chain combines TRBV14 with TRBJ2-5; D not certain. The germline CDR1 and CDR2 sequences are SGHDN and FVKESK. Trimming removed 1 base from V and 1 base from J, with 13 bases in between. The length of the CDR3 is 16 residues. CDR3 in DNA: TGTGCCAGCAGCCAAGGGGCGTGGAACGGCCAAGAGACCCAGTACTTC. Amino acid sequence: CASSQGAWNGQETQYF.

This chain uses TRBV7-3 with TRBJ2-7, with TRBD1 identical over 8 bases. Germline values: CDR1 SGHTA, CDR2 FQGTGA. The ends lost 5 bases at V and 3 bases at J; junction bases unmatched: 3. This CDR3 is built from 13 residues. The CDR3 bases are TGTGCCAGCAGCCCCGGACAGGGCTACGAGCAGTACTTC. This sequence encodes CASSPGQGYEQYF.